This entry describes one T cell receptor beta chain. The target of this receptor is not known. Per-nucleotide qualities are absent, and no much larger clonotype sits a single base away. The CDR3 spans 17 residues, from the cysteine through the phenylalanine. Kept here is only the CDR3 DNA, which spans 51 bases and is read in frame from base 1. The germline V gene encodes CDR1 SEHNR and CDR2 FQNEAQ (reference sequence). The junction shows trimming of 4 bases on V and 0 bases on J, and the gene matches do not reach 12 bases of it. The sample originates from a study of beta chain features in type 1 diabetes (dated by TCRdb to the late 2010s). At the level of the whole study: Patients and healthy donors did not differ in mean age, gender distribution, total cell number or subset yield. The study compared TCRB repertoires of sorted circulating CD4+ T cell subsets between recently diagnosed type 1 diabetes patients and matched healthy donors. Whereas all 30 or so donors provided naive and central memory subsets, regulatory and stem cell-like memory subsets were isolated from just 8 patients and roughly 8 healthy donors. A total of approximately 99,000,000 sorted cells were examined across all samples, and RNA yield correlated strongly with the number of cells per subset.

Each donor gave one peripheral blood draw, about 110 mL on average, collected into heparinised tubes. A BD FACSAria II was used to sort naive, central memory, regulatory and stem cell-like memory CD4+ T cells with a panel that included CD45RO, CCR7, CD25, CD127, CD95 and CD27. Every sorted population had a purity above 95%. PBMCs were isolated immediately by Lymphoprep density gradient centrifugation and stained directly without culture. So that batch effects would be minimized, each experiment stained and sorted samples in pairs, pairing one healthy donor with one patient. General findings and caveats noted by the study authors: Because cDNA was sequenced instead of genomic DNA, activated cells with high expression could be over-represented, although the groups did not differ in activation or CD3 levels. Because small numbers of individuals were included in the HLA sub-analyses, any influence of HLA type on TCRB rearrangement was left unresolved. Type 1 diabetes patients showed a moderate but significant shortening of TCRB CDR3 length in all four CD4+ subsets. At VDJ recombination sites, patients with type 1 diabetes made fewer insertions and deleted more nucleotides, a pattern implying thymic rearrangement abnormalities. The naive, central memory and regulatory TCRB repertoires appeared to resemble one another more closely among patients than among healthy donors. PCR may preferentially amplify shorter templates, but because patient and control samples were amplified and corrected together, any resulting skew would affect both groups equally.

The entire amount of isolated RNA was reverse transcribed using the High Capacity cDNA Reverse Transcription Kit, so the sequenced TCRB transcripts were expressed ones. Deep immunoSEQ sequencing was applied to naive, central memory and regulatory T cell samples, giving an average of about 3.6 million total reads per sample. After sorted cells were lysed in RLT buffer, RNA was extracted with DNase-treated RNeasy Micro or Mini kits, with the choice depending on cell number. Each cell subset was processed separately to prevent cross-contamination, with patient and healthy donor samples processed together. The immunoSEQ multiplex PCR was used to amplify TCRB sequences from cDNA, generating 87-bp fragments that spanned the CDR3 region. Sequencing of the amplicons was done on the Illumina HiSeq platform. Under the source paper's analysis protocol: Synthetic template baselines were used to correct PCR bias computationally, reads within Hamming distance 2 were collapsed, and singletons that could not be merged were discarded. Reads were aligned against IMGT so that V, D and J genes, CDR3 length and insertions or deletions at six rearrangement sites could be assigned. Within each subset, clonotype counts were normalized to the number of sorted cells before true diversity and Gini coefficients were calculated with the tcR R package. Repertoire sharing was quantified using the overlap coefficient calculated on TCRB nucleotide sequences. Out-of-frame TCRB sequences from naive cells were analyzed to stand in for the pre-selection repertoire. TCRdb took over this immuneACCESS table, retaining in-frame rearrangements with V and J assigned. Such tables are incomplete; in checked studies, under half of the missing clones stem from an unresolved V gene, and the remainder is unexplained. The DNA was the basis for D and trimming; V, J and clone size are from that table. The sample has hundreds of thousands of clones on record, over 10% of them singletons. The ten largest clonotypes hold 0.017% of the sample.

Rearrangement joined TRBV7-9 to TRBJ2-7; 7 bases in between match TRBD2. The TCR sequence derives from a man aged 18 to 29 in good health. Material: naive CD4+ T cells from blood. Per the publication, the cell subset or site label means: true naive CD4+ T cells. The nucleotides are TGTGCCAGCAGCTCCAATTTCGACGGGGGGAGCTCCTACGAGCAGTACTTC. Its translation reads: CASSSNFDGGSSYEQYF.